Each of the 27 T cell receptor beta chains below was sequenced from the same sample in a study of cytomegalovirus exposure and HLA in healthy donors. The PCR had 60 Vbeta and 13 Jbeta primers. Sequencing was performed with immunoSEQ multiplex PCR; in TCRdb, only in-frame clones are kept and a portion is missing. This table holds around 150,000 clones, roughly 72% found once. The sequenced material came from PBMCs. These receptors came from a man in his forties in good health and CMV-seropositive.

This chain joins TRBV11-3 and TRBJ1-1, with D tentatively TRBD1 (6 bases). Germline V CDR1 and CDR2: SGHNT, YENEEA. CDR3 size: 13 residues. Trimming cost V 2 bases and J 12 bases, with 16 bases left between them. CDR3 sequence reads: CASSLISSGETFF. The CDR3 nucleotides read TGTGCCAGCAGCTTAATAAGCTCAGGGGAAACTTTCTTT.

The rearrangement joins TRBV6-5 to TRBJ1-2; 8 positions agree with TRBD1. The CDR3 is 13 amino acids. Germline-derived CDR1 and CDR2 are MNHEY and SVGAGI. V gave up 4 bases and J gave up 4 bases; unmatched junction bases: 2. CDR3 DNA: TGTGCCAGCAGTTCAGGGGGCAGCTATGGCTACACCTTC. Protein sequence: CASSSGGSYGYTF.

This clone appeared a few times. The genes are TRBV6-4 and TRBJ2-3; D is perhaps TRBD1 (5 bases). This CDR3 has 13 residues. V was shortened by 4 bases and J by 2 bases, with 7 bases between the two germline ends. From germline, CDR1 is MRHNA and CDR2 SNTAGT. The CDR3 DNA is TGTGCCAGCAGTGGACAGCCCACAGATACGCAGTATTTT. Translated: CASSGQPTDTQYF.

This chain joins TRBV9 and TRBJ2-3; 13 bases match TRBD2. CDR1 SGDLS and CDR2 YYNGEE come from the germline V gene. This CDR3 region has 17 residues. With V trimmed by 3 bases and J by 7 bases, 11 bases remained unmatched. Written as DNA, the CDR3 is TGTGCCAGCAGCGCTTTACTAGCGGGGGGGAGGAAGCATACGCAGTATTTT. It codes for CASSALLAGGRKHTQYF.

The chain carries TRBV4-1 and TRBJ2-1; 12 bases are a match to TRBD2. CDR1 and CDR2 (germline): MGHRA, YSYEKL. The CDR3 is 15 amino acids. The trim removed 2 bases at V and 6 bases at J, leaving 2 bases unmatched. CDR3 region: CASSQLAGGLNEQFF. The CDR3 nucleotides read TGCGCCAGCAGCCAACTAGCGGGGGGGCTCAATGAGCAGTTCTTC.

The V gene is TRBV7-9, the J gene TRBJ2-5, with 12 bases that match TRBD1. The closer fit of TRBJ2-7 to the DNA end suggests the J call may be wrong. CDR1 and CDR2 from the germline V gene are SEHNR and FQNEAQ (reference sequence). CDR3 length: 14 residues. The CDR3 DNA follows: TGTGCCAGCAGCCCGGGACAGGGGGCGTCCGAGCAGTACTTC. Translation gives CASSPGQGASEQYF.

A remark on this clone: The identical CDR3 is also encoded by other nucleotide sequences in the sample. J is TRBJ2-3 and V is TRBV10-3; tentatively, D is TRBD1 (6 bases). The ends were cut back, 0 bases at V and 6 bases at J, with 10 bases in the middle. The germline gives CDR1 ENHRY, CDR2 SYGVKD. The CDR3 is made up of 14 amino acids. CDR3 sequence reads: CAISESRGSDTQYF. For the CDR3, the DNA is TGTGCCATCAGTGAGTCCAGGGGATCGGATACGCAGTATTTT.

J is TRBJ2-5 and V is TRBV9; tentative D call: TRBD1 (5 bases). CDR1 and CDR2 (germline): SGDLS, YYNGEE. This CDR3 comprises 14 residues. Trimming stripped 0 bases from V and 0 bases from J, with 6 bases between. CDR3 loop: CASSVGTYQETQYF. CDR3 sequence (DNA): TGTGCCAGCAGCGTAGGGACATACCAAGAGACCCAGTACTTC.

CDR3 region: CASSPPGNDNEKLFF. The DNA for the CDR3 is TGTGCCAGCAGCCCCCCGGGGAATGATAATGAAAAACTGTTTTTT. The chain is built from TRBV5-4 and TRBJ1-4, with D hard to call. V was shortened by 4 bases and J by 4 bases, with 14 bases between the two germline ends. Germline V gene lookup returns CDR1 SGHNT and CDR2 YYREEE (reference sequence). CDR3 length equals 15 residues. Full variable domain (remainder filled in from reference TRBV5-4 and TRBJ1-4): ETGVTQSPTHLIKTRGQQVTLRCSSQSGHNTVSWYQQALGQGPQFIFQYYREEENGRGNFPPRFSGLQFPNYSSELNVNALELDDSALYLCASSPPGNDNEKLFFGSGTQLSVL.

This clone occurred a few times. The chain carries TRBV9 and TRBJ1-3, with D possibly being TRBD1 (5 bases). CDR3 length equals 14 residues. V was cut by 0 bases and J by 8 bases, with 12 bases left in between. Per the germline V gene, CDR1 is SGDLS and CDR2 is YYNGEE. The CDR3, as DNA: TGTGCCAGCAGCGTAGGGGAAGGGGCTCACACCATATATTTT. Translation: CASSVGEGAHTIYF.

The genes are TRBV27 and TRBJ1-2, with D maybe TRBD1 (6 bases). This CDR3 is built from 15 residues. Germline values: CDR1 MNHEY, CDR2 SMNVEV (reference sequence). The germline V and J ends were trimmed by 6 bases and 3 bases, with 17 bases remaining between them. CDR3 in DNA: TGTGCCAGCAGCTCGGGAGGAGGGGGGTACTATGGCTACACCTTC. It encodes CASSSGGGGYYGYTF.

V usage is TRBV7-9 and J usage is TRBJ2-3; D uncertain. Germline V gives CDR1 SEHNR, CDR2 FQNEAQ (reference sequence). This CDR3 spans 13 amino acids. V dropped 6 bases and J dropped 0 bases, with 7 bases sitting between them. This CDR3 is CASRVASTDTQYF. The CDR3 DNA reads TGTGCCAGCAGGGTGGCTAGCACAGATACGCAGTATTTT.

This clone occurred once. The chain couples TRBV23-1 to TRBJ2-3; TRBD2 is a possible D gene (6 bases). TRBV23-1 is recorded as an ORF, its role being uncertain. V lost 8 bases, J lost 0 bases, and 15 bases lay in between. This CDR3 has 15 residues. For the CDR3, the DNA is TGCGCCAGCGACGGGAGCCTAGCAAGCACAGATACGCAGTATTTT. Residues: CASDGSLASTDTQYF.

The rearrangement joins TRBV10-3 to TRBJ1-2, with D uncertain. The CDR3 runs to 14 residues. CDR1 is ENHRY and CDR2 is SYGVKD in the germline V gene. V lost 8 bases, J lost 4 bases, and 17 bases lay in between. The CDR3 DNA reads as TGTGCCATCGGTGGGATAGAGGCCATCTATGGCTACACCTTC. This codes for CAIGGIEAIYGYTF.

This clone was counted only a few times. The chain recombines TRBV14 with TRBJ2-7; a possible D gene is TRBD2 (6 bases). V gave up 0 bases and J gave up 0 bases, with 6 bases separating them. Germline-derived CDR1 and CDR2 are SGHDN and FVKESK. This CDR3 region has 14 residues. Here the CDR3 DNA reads TGTGCCAGCAGCCAAGAGCGGGGCTCCTACGAGCAGTACTTC. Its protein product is CASSQERGSYEQYF.

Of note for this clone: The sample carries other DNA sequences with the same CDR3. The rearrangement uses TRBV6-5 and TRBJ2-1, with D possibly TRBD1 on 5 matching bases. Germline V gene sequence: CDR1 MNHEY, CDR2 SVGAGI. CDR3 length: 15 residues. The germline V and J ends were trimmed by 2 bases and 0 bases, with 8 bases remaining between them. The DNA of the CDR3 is TGTGCCAGCAGTTACGGGGCACCCTCCTACAATGAGCAGTTCTTC. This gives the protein CASSYGAPSYNEQFF.

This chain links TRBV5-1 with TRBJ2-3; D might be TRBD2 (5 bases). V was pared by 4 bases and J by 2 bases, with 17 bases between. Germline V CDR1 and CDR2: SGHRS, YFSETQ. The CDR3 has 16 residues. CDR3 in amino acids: CASSPEGTGITDTQYF. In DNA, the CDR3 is TGCGCCAGCAGCCCCGAGGGTACGGGGATCACAGATACGCAGTATTTT.

The CDR3 nucleotides read TGTGCCAGCAGCTCACGACTAGCGGGGGGGTTCGAGCAGTACTTC. Its translation: CASSSRLAGGFEQYF. This chain connects TRBV5-4 to TRBJ2-7; 14 positions match TRBD2. CDR1 SGHNT and CDR2 YYREEE come from the germline V gene (reference sequence). This CDR3 has 15 residues. Trimming at V came to 3 bases and at J to 6 bases, leaving 5 bases not matched to a gene.

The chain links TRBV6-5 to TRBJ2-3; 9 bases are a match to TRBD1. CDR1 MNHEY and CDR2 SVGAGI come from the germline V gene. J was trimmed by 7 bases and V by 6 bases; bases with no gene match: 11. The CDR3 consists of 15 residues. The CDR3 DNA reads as TGTGCCAGCAGGGAACCGGGACAGGGAAGACATACGCAGTATTTT. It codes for CASREPGQGRHTQYF.

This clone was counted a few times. The CDR3 DNA follows: TGTGCCAGTAGTATCGGGGACACCGGGGAGCTGTTTTTT. Translation gives CASSIGDTGELFF. J is TRBJ2-2 and V is TRBV19, with a possible D match to TRBD2 (5 bases). V lost 3 bases and J lost 3, with 5 bases in between. From germline, CDR1 is LNHDA and CDR2 SQIVND (reference sequence). This CDR3 region has 13 residues.

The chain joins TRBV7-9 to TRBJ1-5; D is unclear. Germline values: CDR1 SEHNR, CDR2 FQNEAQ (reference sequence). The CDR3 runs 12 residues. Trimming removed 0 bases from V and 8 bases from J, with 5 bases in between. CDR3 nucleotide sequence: TGTGCCAGCAGCTTAGCGGGCGAGCCCCAGCATTTT. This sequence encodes CASSLAGEPQHF. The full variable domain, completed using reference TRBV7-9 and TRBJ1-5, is DTGVSQNPRHKITKRGQNVTFRCDPISEHNRLYWYRQTLGQGPEFLTYFQNEAQLEKSRLLSDRFSAERPKGSFSTLEIQRTEQGDSAMYLCASSLAGEPQHFGDGTRLSIL.

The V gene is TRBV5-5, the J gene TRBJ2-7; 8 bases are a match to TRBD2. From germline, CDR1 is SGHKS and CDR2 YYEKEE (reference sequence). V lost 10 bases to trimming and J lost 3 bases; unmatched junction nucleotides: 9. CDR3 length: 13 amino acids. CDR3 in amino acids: CAAAGGVGYEQYF. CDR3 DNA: TGTGCCGCCGCGGGGGGCGTCGGCTACGAGCAGTACTTC.

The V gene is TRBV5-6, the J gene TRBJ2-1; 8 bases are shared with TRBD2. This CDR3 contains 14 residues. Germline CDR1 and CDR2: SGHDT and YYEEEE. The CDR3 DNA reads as TGTGCAACCTCGGCGGGGGGCTCCTACAATGAGCAGTTCTTC. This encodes CATSAGGSYNEQFF.

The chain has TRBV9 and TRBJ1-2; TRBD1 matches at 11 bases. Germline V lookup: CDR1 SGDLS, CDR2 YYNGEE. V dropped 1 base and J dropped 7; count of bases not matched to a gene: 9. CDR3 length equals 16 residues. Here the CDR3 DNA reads TGTGCCAGCAGCGTAAGGACAGGGGGCGTCGGGGGTGGCTACACCTTC. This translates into CASSVRTGGVGGGYTF.

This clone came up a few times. The CDR3 sequence: CASSVGGGYEQYF. The CDR3 nucleotides read TGTGCCAGCAGTGTCGGGGGGGGGTACGAGCAGTACTTC. V and J are TRBV2 and TRBJ2-7, with 8 bases identical to TRBD2. The CDR3 extends over 13 amino acids. Germline CDR1 is SNHLY and CDR2 is FYNNEI. Trimming removed 4 bases from V and 4 bases from J; junction bases left unmatched: 3. Full variable domain (outside the CDR3, taken from reference TRBV2 and TRBJ2-7): EPEVTQTPSHQVTQMGQEVILRCVPISNHLYFYWYRQILGQKVEFLVSFYNNEISEKSEIFDDQFSVERPDGSNFTLKIRSTKLEDSAMYFCASSVGGGYEQYFGPGTRLTVT.

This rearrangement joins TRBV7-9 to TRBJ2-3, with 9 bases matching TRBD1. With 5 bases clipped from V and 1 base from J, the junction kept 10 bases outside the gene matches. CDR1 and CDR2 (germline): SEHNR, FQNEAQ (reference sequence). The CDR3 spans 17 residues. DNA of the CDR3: TGTGCCAGCAGCCGCCCCGGGACAGGGCGTGGCACAGATACGCAGTATTTT. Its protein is CASSRPGTGRGTDTQYF.

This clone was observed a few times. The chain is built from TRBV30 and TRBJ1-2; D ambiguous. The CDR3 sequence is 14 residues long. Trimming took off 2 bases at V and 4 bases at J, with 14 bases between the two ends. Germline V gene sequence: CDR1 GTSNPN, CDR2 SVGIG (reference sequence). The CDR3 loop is CAWSHDGLGYGYTF. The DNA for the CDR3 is TGTGCCTGGAGTCATGACGGACTTGGCTATGGCTACACCTTC. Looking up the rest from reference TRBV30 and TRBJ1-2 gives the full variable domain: SQTIHQWPATLVQPVGSPLSLECTVEGTSNPNLYWYRQAAGRGLQLLFYSVGIGQISSEVPQNLSASRPQDRQFILSSKKLLLSDSGFYLCAWSHDGLGYGYTFGSGTRLTVV.